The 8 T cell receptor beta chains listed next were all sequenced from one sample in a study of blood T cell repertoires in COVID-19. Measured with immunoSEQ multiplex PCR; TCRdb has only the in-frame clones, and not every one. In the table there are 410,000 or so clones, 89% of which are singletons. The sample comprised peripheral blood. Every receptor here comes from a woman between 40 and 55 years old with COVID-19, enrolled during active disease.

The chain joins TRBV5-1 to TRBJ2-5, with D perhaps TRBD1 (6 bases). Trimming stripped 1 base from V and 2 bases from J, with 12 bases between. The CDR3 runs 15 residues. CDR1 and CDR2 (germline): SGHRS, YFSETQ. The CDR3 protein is CASSLLGTSQETQYF. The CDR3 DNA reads TGCGCCAGCAGCTTGTTGGGGACAAGTCAAGAGACCCAGTACTTC. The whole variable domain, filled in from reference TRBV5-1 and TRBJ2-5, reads KAGVTQTPRYLIKTRGQQVTLSCSPISGHRSVSWYQQTPGQGLQFLFEYFSETQRNKGNFPGRFSGRQFSNSRSEMNVSTLELGDSALYLCASSLLGTSQETQYFGPGTRLLVL.

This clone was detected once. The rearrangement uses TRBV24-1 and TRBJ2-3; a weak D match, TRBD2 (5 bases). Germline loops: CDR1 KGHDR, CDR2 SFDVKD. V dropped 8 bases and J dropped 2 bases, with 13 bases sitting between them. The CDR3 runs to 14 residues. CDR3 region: CATMGVGATDTQYF. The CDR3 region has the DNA TGTGCCACCATGGGAGTCGGCGCCACAGATACGCAGTATTTT.

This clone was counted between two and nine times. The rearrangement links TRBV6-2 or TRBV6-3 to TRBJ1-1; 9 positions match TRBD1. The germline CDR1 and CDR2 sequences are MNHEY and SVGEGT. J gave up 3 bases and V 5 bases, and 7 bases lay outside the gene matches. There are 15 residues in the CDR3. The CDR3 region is CASSRRQGGYTEAFF. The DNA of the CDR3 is TGTGCCAGCAGTCGCAGACAGGGGGGATACACTGAAGCTTTCTTT.

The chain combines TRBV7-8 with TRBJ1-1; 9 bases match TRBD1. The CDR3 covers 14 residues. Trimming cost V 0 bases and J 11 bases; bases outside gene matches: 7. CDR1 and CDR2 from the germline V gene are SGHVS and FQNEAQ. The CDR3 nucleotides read TGTGCCAGCAGCTTAGCGGAGGACAGGGGTGAGGCTTTCTTT. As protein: CASSLAEDRGEAFF.

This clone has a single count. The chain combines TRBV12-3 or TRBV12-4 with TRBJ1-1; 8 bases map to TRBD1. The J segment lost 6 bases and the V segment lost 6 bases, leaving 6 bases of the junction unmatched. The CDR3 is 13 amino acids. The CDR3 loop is CASRGQALPEAFF. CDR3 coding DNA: TGTGCCAGCAGGGGACAGGCCTTACCTGAAGCTTTCTTT.

The CDR3 sequence: CASSLGDRLYGYTF. The CDR3 bases are TGTGCCAGCAGCCTAGGGGACAGGCTCTATGGCTACACCTTC. This chain uses TRBV28 with TRBJ1-2; TRBD1 matches 8 bases. The CDR3 runs to 14 residues. Losses at the gene ends were 6 bases for V and 4 bases for J; bases not matched to a gene: 7. Germline CDR1 and CDR2: MDHEN and SYDVKM.

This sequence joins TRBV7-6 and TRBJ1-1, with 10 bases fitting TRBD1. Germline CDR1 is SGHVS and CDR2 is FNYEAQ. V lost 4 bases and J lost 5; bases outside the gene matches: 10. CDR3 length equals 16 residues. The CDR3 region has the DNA TGTGCCAGCAGCTCGATGGGACAGGGGCGGCATACTGAAGCTTTCTTT. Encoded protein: CASSSMGQGRHTEAFF.

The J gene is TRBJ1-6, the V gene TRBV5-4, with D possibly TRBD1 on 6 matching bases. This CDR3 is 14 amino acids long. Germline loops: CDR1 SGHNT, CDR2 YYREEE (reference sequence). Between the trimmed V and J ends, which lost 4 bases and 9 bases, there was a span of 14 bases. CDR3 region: CASSLKGESSPLHF. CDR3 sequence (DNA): TGTGCCAGCAGCCTAAAGGGGGAGAGTTCACCCCTCCACTTT.